The TCR beta chain under discussion was sequenced for a study of blood T cells in healthy people across ages (dated by TCRdb to between 2015 and 2016). Study-wide context: In model experiments, roughly one uniquely barcoded TCR beta cDNA molecule per two T cells was captured by template switching. To avoid experimental bias, donors of different ages were randomly spread across the sequencing lanes. Two additional independent replicas of 1 million unique cDNA reads from the same blood draw were analyzed for two donors (one aged 18 to 29 and one aged 80 or older). To track age-related changes in TCR beta repertoire diversity, the study relied on deep sequencing normalized with unique cDNA molecular identifiers. Donors were grouped into four age groups: young (average roughly 15 years), middle-aged (39), aged (about 59) and long-lived (just over 80).

The donors were 40 or so Caucasian individuals from Russia, aged roughly 6 to 90 years, who were systemically healthy. Each donor gave 8 to 10 milliliters of peripheral blood, drawn into EDTA-treated Vacutainer tubes. Ficoll-Paque density-gradient centrifugation was used to isolate PBMCs, with at least 6 million obtained per sample. Total RNA, at least 6 micrograms per sample, was extracted from PBMCs with Trizol reagent. For every donor, an aliquot of PBMCs went through flow cytometry to measure the percentages of naive CD45RAhigh/CD27high T cells. Including the terminal cysteine and phenylalanine, the CDR3 comprises 15 residues. Of the read, only the CDR3 DNA is kept; its 45 bases are in frame from base 1. The germline V gene gives CDR1 as SNHLY and CDR2 as FYNNEI. Unmatched junction bases come to 11, with V trimmed by 6 bases and J by 6 bases. This clonotype was seen a handful of times. It lacks a known antigen. Per-base qualities were not stored, and no clone one base away is much larger.

What the study reported, not specific to this receptor: Observed TCR beta diversity per million T cells fell roughly linearly with age, and a significant reduction was already apparent by age around 40. There was a strong correlation between observed TCR beta diversity and the percentage of naive T cells measured by flow cytometry. Conclusive comparison of naive and antigen-experienced compartments was prevented by the profiling of bulk unsorted PBMCs. Compared with the aged group, more naive CD4+ T cells, fewer expanded clones and increased TCR diversity were shown by the long-lived group, suggesting age selection. Total diversity estimates from one million sequenced T cells were considered lower bounds and underestimates. The CMV infection status of donors was not known, potentially confounding age-related changes in expanded clonotypes.

Libraries were prepared through 5' RACE. The instrument was an Illumina HiSeq 2500. A second PCR of roughly 7 to 12 cycles was run with a J-beta primer mix and a sample-barcoded 5' primer. A unique molecular identifier was introduced onto each TCR beta cDNA molecule by a template-switch 5' adaptor carrying 12 random nucleotides. Each sample yielded at least 3 million CDR3-containing paired-end reads. The Mint cDNA synthesis kit, primed by a TRBC-specific oligonucleotide, was used to synthesize first-strand cDNA from all RNA. All cDNA was treated with uracil-DNA glycosylase and then went through a first 18-cycle PCR with the universal primers M1SS and BC2_uni_R. In the source study's methods: Each sample was normalized by randomly selecting 1 million high-quality reads, each carrying a distinct molecular identifier. Instead of being binned into consensus sequences, reads with shared molecular identifiers were discarded. MiTCR, with a Q25 quality threshold and the strictest error-elimination algorithm, was used for CDR3 identification, clonotype clustering and error correction. A nonparametric unseen species model using Euler transformation provided a lower-bound estimate of total TCR beta diversity. TCRdb reprocessed the public reads (quality trimming at Q25 with fastp, clone calling with MiXCR) and kept in-frame beta chains. Rows are unified per CDR3 protein, each entry keeping the most common DNA and genes. It is TCRdb's table, rather than the study itself, that gives the V and J calls and clone size. In this sample the table shows about 2 million distinct CDR3 sequences, approximately 50% of which occur a single time. Less than 2.5% of the sample lies in the top ten.

Sequencing was carried out using blood. Recombination linked TRBV2 to TRBJ1-2, with TRBD1 matching 9 junction bases. The source is a woman aged 40 to 50 in good health. The DNA sequence is TGTGCCAGCAGCACTACCGGGACAGGGCTCCATGGCTACACCTTC. Its translation is CASSTTGTGLHGYTF.